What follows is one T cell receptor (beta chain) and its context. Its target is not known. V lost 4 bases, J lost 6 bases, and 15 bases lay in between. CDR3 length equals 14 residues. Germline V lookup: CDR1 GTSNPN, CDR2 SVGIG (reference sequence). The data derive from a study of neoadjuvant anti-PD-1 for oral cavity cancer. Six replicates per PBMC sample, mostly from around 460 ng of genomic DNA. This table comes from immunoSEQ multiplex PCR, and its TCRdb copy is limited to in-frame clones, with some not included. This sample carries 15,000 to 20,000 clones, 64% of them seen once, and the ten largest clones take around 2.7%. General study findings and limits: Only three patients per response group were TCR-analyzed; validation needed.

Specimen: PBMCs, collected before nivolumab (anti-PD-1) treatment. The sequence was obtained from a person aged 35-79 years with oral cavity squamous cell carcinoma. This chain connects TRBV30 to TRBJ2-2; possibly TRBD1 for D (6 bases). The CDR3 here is CAWTVGTRAGELFF. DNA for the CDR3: TGTGCCTGGACGGTCGGGACACGGGCCGGGGAGCTGTTTTTT.